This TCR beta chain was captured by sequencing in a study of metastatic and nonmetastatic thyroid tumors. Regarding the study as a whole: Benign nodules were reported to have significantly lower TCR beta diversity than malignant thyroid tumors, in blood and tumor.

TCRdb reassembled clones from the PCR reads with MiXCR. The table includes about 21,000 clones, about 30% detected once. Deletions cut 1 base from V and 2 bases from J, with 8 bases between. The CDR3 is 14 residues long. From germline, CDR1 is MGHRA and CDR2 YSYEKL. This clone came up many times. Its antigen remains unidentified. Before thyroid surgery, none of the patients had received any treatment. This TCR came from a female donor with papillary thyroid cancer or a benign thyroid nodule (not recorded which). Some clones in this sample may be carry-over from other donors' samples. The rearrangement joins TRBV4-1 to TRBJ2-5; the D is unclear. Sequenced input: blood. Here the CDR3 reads CASSQVLGQETQYF. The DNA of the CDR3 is TGCGCCAGCAGCCAAGTCTTGGGGCAAGAGACCCAGTACTTC.